The 17 T cell receptor beta chains listed next were all sequenced from one sample in a study of T cell repertoires in cytomegalovirus infection. TCRdb reanalysed the reads using MiXCR and keeps one entry per CDR3 protein. Here the sample spans around 85,000 distinct CDR3 sequences, around half being singletons. For these receptors, no antigen is known. Specimen: CD8+ T cells from cultured PBMCs, collected from culture after CMV antigen stimulation. The receptor source for this set is a human donor in good health (CMV status not recorded). Some clones in this sample may be carry-over from other donors' samples.

The J gene is TRBJ1-4, the V gene TRBV28; D not resolved. The CDR3 consists of 17 residues. Germline V CDR1 and CDR2: MDHEN, SYDVKM. Trimming removed 5 bases from V and 0 bases from J, with 16 bases in between. The chain's CDR3 is CASSTRVGPATNEKLFF. The CDR3 DNA is TGTGCCAGCAGTACCCGAGTAGGCCCCGCAACTAATGAAAAACTGTTTTTT.

In this sample, this clonotype turned up many times. V is TRBV7-8 and J is TRBJ1-1; 8 nucleotides align to TRBD1. This CDR3 contains 16 residues. The germline gives CDR1 SGHVS, CDR2 FQNEAQ. The ends lost 0 bases at V and 2 bases at J; junction bases unmatched: 5. CDR3 amino acids: CASSLARRGLNTEAFF. CDR3 nucleotide sequence: TGTGCCAGCAGCTTAGCGCGCAGGGGGCTCAACACTGAAGCTTTCTTT.

V is TRBV6-6 and J is TRBJ2-2, with D uncertain. There are 17 residues in the CDR3. V gave up 0 bases and J gave up 6 bases, with 17 bases separating them. The V gene's germline CDR1 is MNHNY and CDR2 SVGAGI (reference sequence). CDR3 nucleotide sequence: TGTGCCAGCAGTTACTCGACCCCCCCCGCGAGCCCCGGGGAGCTGTTTTTT. It encodes CASSYSTPPASPGELFF.

The chain employs TRBV19 and TRBJ2-1; D is perhaps TRBD2 (5 bases). Germline V lookup: CDR1 LNHDA, CDR2 SQIVND (reference sequence). V dropped 1 base and J dropped 7 bases, with 5 bases sitting between them. CDR3 length: 12 amino acids. CDR3 coding DNA: TGTGCCAGTAGTATAGGACTAAATGAGCAGTTCTTC. This codes for CASSIGLNEQFF.

This chain links TRBV10-3 with TRBJ2-5; D perhaps matches TRBD2 (5 bases). There are 14 residues in the CDR3. Germline CDR1 ENHRY, CDR2 SYGVKD. Trimming shortened V by 3 bases and J by 3 bases, and 11 bases separated the two germline ends. This CDR3 reads CAISDPTREETQYF. In DNA form, the CDR3 reads TGTGCCATCAGTGACCCTACGCGGGAAGAGACCCAGTACTTC.

This chain uses TRBV14 with TRBJ1-1, with D possibly being TRBD1 (5 bases). The CDR3 runs 15 residues. Trimming shortened V by 0 bases and J by 5 bases, and 13 bases separated the two germline ends. CDR1 is SGHDN, CDR2 FVKESK, per germline. The CDR3 nucleotides read TGTGCCAGCAGCCAAGATACCGGGGGATGGACTGAAGCTTTCTTT. It is translated as CASSQDTGGWTEAFF.

The table lists this clonotype with a count of one. The rearrangement joins TRBV6-5 to TRBJ2-5, with no clear D. V was shortened by 3 bases and J by 4 bases, with 9 bases between the two germline ends. CDR1 MNHEY and CDR2 SVGAGI come from the germline V gene. CDR3 length: 13 residues. The CDR3: CASSYDPGETQYF. The DNA of the CDR3 is TGTGCCAGCAGTTATGACCCAGGAGAGACCCAGTACTTC.

The rearrangement joins TRBV4-1 to TRBJ1-4; 7 bases are a match to TRBD1. The V and J ends lost 4 bases and 4 bases, in that order; junction bases with no gene match: 9. This CDR3 spans 16 amino acids. The germline CDR1 and CDR2 sequences are MGHRA and YSYEKL. In DNA, the CDR3 is TGCGCCAGCAGCCGCAAACCGGGACAGCTTAATGAAAAACTGTTTTTT. Amino acids: CASSRKPGQLNEKLFF.

This sequence joins TRBV7-9 and TRBJ2-6; 10 nucleotides line up with TRBD2. The V gene's germline CDR1 is SEHNR and CDR2 FQNEAQ (reference sequence). This CDR3 contains 17 residues. The J segment lost 2 bases and the V segment lost 6 bases, leaving 7 bases of the junction unmatched. Here the CDR3 reads CASRPASGSAGANVLTF. For the CDR3, the DNA is TGTGCCAGCAGGCCGGCTAGCGGGAGTGCTGGGGCCAACGTCCTGACTTTC.

The gene calls are TRBV6-2 or TRBV6-3 and TRBJ1-5; TRBD1 matches at 7 bases. There are 16 residues in the CDR3. Germline V gene lookup returns CDR1 MNHEY and CDR2 SVGEGT. V gave up 6 bases and J gave up 5 bases; unmatched junction bases: 13. The CDR3 protein is CASSPGGQPLHQPQHF. The CDR3 nucleotides are TGTGCCAGCAGCCCCGGGGGACAGCCATTACATCAGCCCCAGCATTTT.

The chain recombines TRBV11-2 with TRBJ1-2; D not resolved. Germline CDR1 reads SGHAT; CDR2 reads FQNNGV. This CDR3 has 16 amino acids. V dropped 5 bases and J dropped 4 bases, with 20 bases sitting between them. CDR3: CASSMRNWAGVYGYTF. CDR3 DNA sequence: TGTGCCAGCAGCATGCGAAATTGGGCAGGCGTCTATGGCTACACCTTC.

This clonotype was observed a handful of times. The rearrangement joins TRBV7-9 to TRBJ1-2; no reliable D call. The CDR3 is made up of 13 amino acids. Germline V gives CDR1 SEHNR, CDR2 FQNEAQ (reference sequence). V dropped 4 bases and J dropped 6 bases, with 12 bases sitting between them. CDR3 bases: TGTGCCAGCAGCTCCCCAAAGAGGGATGGCTACACCTTC. This sequence encodes CASSSPKRDGYTF. Combining the CDR3 with reference TRBV7-9 and TRBJ1-2 gives the whole variable domain DTGVSQNPRHKITKRGQNVTFRCDPISEHNRLYWYRQTLGQGPEFLTYFQNEAQLEKSRLLSDRFSAERPKGSFSTLEIQRTEQGDSAMYLCASSSPKRDGYTFGSGTRLTVV.

V and J are TRBV4-2 and TRBJ1-2, with D unclear. The V gene lost 0 bases and the J gene lost 1 base, with 15 bases spanning the gap. This CDR3 has 17 amino acids. CDR1 and CDR2 from the germline V gene are LGHNA and YNFKEQ. In DNA form, the CDR3 reads TGTGCCAGCAGCCAAGATCAAAGCACGCCTGATAACTATGGCTACACCTTC. As protein: CASSQDQSTPDNYGYTF.

The chain links TRBV11-2 to TRBJ2-2, with 9 nucleotides matching TRBD2. V was pared by 0 bases and J by 6 bases, with 2 bases of the junction left unmatched. The germline gives CDR1 SGHAT, CDR2 FQNNGV. The CDR3 extends over 15 amino acids. The CDR3 DNA reads as TGTGCCAGCAGCTTAGAAGTAGCGGGAGCCGGGGAGCTGTTTTTT. As protein: CASSLEVAGAGELFF.

This clonotype showed up just a few times. The chain recombines TRBV11-2 with TRBJ2-5; D might be TRBD2 (6 bases). V shed 2 bases and J shed 5 bases, with 15 bases lying between them. In germline, CDR1 is SGHAT, CDR2 FQNNGV. The CDR3 contains 15 residues. The CDR3 bases are TGTGCCAGCAGCTTATGGTCCGCGGGGCAGGAGACCCAGTACTTC. This sequence encodes CASSLWSAGQETQYF.

This clonotype showed up many times. This sequence joins TRBV4-1 and TRBJ2-1, with TRBD2 matching over 9 bases. The V and J ends lost 6 bases and 3 bases, in that order; junction bases with no gene match: 15. This CDR3 contains 18 residues. Germline CDR1 is MGHRA and CDR2 is YSYEKL. As DNA, the CDR3 is TGCGCCAGCAGTCGTACCGGTAGCGGGAGCAAGGACTACAATGAGCAGTTCTTC. Amino acid sequence: CASSRTGSGSKDYNEQFF.

Turning to this clonotype: A junction end diverges from the germline sequence, so it may reflect a read error. The rearrangement links TRBV7-6 to TRBJ1-5; D is possibly TRBD1 (5 bases). This CDR3 has 14 residues. The V gene's germline CDR1 is SGHVS and CDR2 FNYEAQ. CDR3 loop: CASSLAGGDQPQHF. In nucleotides, the CDR3 is TGTGCCAGCAGCCTAGCCGGGGGGGATCAGCCCCAGCATTTT.